This T cell receptor beta chain was sequenced for a study of neurological immune-mediated disorders. The sample holds many counts of this clonotype. What it recognizes is unknown. The study, taken as a whole, reports: Phylogenetically, 18 of 34 multiple sclerosis patients' repertoires fell into one related-CDR3 cluster, a possible signature.

Unsorted libraries used 2 million PBMCs kept at -80 degrees C. The method for making cDNA was 5'RACE, and it used 10-nucleotide random UMIs. From 15-18 subjects, every sequencing run obtained over 180 million TCR-beta sequences. TCRdb re-derived calls from the 5' RACE reads in MiXCR, one entry per CDR3 protein. The sample shows fewer than 85,000 distinct CDR3 sequences, about 4.2% of them seen only once. The sequence was collected from a man aged 25 to 40 with multiple sclerosis. The source material was PBMCs.

The CDR3, as DNA: TGTGCCAGCAGCCAAGAGAGGGGGCTTCTCGATGGGCACACTGAAGCTTTCTTT. This codes for CASSQERGLLDGHTEAFF. The chain uses TRBV7-9 and TRBJ1-1, with 7 bases fitting TRBD1. V was pared by 5 bases and J by 3 bases, with 18 bases of the junction left unmatched. Germline V gives CDR1 SEHNR, CDR2 FQNEAQ (reference sequence). The CDR3 covers 18 residues. The full variable domain, completed using reference TRBV7-9 and TRBJ1-1, is DTGVSQNPRHKITKRGQNVTFRCDPISEHNRLYWYRQTLGQGPEFLTYFQNEAQLEKSRLLSDRFSAERPKGSFSTLEIQRTEQGDSAMYLCASSQERGLLDGHTEAFFGQGTRLTVV.